Listed here are 14 T cell receptor beta chains from one sample, sequenced in a study of cytomegalovirus exposure and HLA in healthy donors. Use of 60 Vbeta and 13 Jbeta primers characterized the PCR. Assay: immunoSEQ multiplex PCR; the TCRdb copy retains only in-frame clones and omits some. The sample records over 150,000 clones, roughly four fifths being singletons. Sample: PBMCs. All receptors derive from a young woman in good health and CMV-seronegative.

In its sample, this clone was seen once. The CDR3 sequence is CASSLSGGRDEQYF. For the CDR3, the DNA is TGTGCCAGCAGCTTGTCTGGGGGGAGGGACGAGCAGTACTTC. This chain connects TRBV5-6 to TRBJ2-7; 7 nucleotides align to TRBD2. V shed 1 base and J 5 bases; nucleotides not matched to a gene: 6. CDR3 length: 14 amino acids. Germline assignment: CDR1 SGHDT and CDR2 YYEEEE.

V is TRBV27 and J is TRBJ2-3; no clear D. The CDR3 loop spans 15 amino acids. Germline V gene lookup returns CDR1 MNHEY and CDR2 SMNVEV (reference sequence). The germline V and J ends were trimmed by 0 bases and 5 bases, with 12 bases remaining between them. This CDR3 reads CASSLSLVVVDTQYF. The CDR3 nucleotides are TGTGCCAGCAGTTTATCGCTCGTGGTAGTAGATACGCAGTATTTT.

The chain links TRBV2 to TRBJ2-2; possibly TRBD2 for D (7 bases). Trimming removed 7 bases at V and 7 bases at J, with 16 bases between. Germline V CDR1 and CDR2: SNHLY, FYNNEI. The CDR3 is made up of 14 amino acids. The CDR3 here is CASTKGGNVGELFF. Here the CDR3 DNA reads TGTGCCAGCACCAAGGGGGGGAACGTCGGGGAGCTGTTTTTT.

V gene TRBV6-5 combines with J gene TRBJ1-2, with 11 bases matching TRBD1. The CDR3 runs to 14 residues. V was pared by 6 bases and J by 12 bases, with 12 bases of the junction left unmatched. Germline V CDR1 and CDR2: MNHEY, SVGAGI. The CDR3 nucleotides are TGTGCCAGCAGCCCCAACGGTGGACAGGGGGCCAACACCTTC. Translating gives CASSPNGGQGANTF.

V usage is TRBV2 and J usage is TRBJ2-2; D is possibly TRBD1 (5 bases). The CDR3 spans 15 residues. The V end was cut by 4 bases, the J end by 7 bases, with 16 bases between. CDR1 is SNHLY and CDR2 is FYNNEI in the germline V gene. The CDR3 coding sequence is TGTGCCAGCAGTGGTGCGCAGGGCCAAGGCGGGGAGCTGTTTTTT. Protein product: CASSGAQGQGGELFF. Complete variable domain (other parts from reference TRBV2 and TRBJ2-2): EPEVTQTPSHQVTQMGQEVILRCVPISNHLYFYWYRQILGQKVEFLVSFYNNEISEKSEIFDDQFSVERPDGSNFTLKIRSTKLEDSAMYFCASSGAQGQGGELFFGEGSRLTVL.

This chain links TRBV28 with TRBJ1-1; D perhaps matches TRBD1 (5 bases). V shed 7 bases and J shed 4 bases, with 10 bases lying between them. Germline CDR1 reads MDHEN; CDR2 reads SYDVKM. CDR3 length: 12 residues. The CDR3 DNA reads as TGTGCCAGCAAGGATCAGGGCACTGAAGCTTTCTTT. It yields the protein CASKDQGTEAFF.

This chain connects TRBV18 to TRBJ1-1; D call uncertain. Germline loops: CDR1 KGHSH, CDR2 LQKENI. CDR3 length equals 14 residues. V dropped 3 bases and J dropped 0 bases, with 8 bases sitting between them. The CDR3: CASSPGGMNTEAFF. The CDR3 region has the DNA TGTGCCAGCTCACCGGGAGGGATGAACACTGAAGCTTTCTTT.

V usage is TRBV7-8 and J usage is TRBJ2-7; TRBD1 matches at 7 bases. The trim removed 1 base at V and 4 bases at J, leaving 10 bases unmatched. Looked up from germline, CDR1 is SGHVS and CDR2 is FQNEAQ. The CDR3 runs 16 residues. CDR3 DNA sequence: TGTGCCAGCAGCTTAGAACCGGGACAGACTAAATACGAGCAGTACTTC. Encoded protein: CASSLEPGQTKYEQYF. Looking up the rest from reference TRBV7-8 and TRBJ2-7 gives the full variable domain: GAGVSQSPRYKVAKRGQDVALRCDPISGHVSLFWYQQALGQGPEFLTYFQNEAQLDKSGLPSDRFFAERPEGSVSTLKIQRTQQEDSAVYLCASSLEPGQTKYEQYFGPGTRLTVT.

The chain has TRBV6-1 and TRBJ1-2; possible D gene TRBD1, 6 bases. V lost 5 bases and J 4 bases, leaving 11 bases between the germline ends. The germline V gene has CDR1 MNHNS and CDR2 SASEGT. The CDR3 covers 13 residues. The CDR3 is CASSFDRIYGYTF. In DNA form, the CDR3 reads TGTGCCAGCAGTTTCGACAGGATCTATGGCTACACCTTC.

V usage is TRBV27 and J usage is TRBJ2-5, with D unclear. Matching the DNA end better, TRBJ2-7 makes the J call doubtful. In germline, CDR1 is MNHEY, CDR2 SMNVEV (reference sequence). The CDR3 loop spans 13 amino acids. The CDR3 DNA is TGTGCCAGCAGTTCACCATTAGCCTACGAGCAGTACTTC. Protein sequence: CASSSPLAYEQYF.

The chain carries TRBV5-6 and TRBJ2-1; TRBD2 agrees at 7 bases. The J segment lost 2 bases and the V segment lost 1 base, leaving 0 bases of the junction unmatched. The CDR3 extends over 14 amino acids. Germline V CDR1 and CDR2: SGHDT, YYEEEE. The CDR3 DNA follows: TGTGCCAGCAGCTTGCGGGGGGCCTACAATGAGCAGTTCTTC. Residues: CASSLRGAYNEQFF.

This chain joins TRBV7-2 and TRBJ2-3, with 8 bases that match TRBD2. The V gene end was trimmed by 7 bases and the J gene end by 4 bases; junction bases not matched to a gene: 10. Per germline, CDR1 SGHTA and CDR2 FQGNSA. The CDR3 totals 15 residues. The CDR3 loop is CASTRGGAGADTQYF. In DNA form, the CDR3 reads TGTGCCAGCACCCGGGGGGGGGCCGGGGCAGATACGCAGTATTTT.

The chain employs TRBV6-1 and TRBJ2-1; 8 nucleotides agree with TRBD1. Germline V CDR1 and CDR2: MNHNS, SASEGT. The CDR3 consists of 15 residues. Unmatched junction bases numbered 9, after V lost 5 bases and J lost 6 bases. The CDR3 protein is CASSTKDRDPNEQFF. The CDR3 coding sequence is TGTGCCAGCAGTACCAAGGACAGGGACCCCAATGAGCAGTTCTTC.

This clone was counted between two and nine times. This chain uses TRBV27 with TRBJ2-3, with D possibly matching TRBD1 (6 bases). The CDR3 totals 14 residues. Trimming cost V 6 bases and J 1 base, with 11 bases left between them. Germline CDR1 is MNHEY and CDR2 is SMNVEV (reference sequence). CDR3 amino acids: CASRPQGRTDTQYF. The CDR3 nucleotides read TGTGCCAGCAGACCACAGGGACGCACAGATACGCAGTATTTT.